The clone carrying this TCR beta chain was counted only a few times. Its specificity is unknown. Trimming removed 0 bases from V and 0 bases from J, with 10 bases in between. The CDR3 is made up of 15 amino acids. Germline V lookup: CDR1 SGHRS, CDR2 YFSETQ. This sample was included in a study of T cells in Graves' hyperthyroidism and ophthalmopathy. The study's findings and limits: The authors' 13 V-J model separated ophthalmopathy from stable hyperthyroidism.

It was RNA transcripts that yielded the amplified TCR beta CDR3 regions. The HTBI primer set served for first-round RT-PCR of the TCR CDR3. TCRdb analysed the multiplex PCR reads with MiXCR anew, one entry per CDR3 protein. This table has about 300,000 distinct CDR3 sequences, roughly 19% appearing once. PBMCs were sourced from more than 7.5 ml fresh peripheral blood. Sequenced input: blood. The chain joins TRBV5-1 to TRBJ2-7, with a tentative D call TRBD2 (6 bases). The TCR was taken from a man over 45 with Graves' ophthalmopathy. The CDR3 is CASSLETAGSYEQYF. CDR3 DNA sequence: TGCGCCAGCAGCTTGGAGACAGCGGGCTCCTACGAGCAGTACTTC.